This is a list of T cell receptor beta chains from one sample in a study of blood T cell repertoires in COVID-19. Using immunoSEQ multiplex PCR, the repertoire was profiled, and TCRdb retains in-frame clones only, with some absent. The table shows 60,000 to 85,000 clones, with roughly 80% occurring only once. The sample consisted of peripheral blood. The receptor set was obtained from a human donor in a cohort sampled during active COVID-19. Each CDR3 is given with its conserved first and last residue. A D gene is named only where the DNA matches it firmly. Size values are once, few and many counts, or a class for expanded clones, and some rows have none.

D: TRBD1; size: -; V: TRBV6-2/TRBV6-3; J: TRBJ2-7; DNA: TGTGCCAGCAGTTACCTTGGACAGGGGGCCTACGAGCAGTACTTC; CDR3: CASSYLGQGAYEQYF
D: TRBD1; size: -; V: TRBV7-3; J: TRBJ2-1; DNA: TGTGCCAGCAGCTTAACTTACCGATACAGGGGGAGCAATGAGCAGTTCTTC; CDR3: CASSLTYRYRGSNEQFF
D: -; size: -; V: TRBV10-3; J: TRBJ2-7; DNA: TGTGCCATCACAGCGGCGCCCACCTACGAGCAGTACTTC; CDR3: CAITAAPTYEQYF
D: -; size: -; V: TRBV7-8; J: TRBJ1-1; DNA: TGTGCCAGCAGCTTAGTTTGGGGCGACAGGAGAGAAGCTTTCTTT; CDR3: CASSLVWGDRREAFF
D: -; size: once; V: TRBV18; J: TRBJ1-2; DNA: TGTGCCAGCTCACCACGGGCGGACTCTTATGGCTACACCTTC; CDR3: CASSPRADSYGYTF
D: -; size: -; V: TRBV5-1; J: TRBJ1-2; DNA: TGCGCCAGCAGCTTGAGTAGCATCGACTATGGCTACACCTTC; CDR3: CASSLSSIDYGYTF
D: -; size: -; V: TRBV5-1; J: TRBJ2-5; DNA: TGCGCCAGCAGCTTGACGGGGATCCAAGAGACCCAGTACTTC; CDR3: CASSLTGIQETQYF
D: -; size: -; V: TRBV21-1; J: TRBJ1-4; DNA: TGTGCCAGCAGCATCCAATTCAGACCGGGAGGGGGCCTTAATGAAAAACTGTTTTTT; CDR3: CASSIQFRPGGGLNEKLFF
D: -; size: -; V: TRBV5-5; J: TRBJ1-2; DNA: TGTGCCAGCAGCTTTGGGAGGGGATGGAGTGGCTACACCTTC; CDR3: CASSFGRGWSGYTF
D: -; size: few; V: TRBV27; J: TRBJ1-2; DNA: TGTGCCAGCTCTATAGGACAGTTTTACTATGGCTACACCTTC; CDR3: CASSIGQFYYGYTF
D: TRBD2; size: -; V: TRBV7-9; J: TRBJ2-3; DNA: TGTGCCAGCAGCCCCCAGGGCGGGAGAGGCACAGATACGCAGTATTTT; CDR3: CASSPQGGRGTDTQYF
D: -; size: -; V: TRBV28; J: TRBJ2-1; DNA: TGTGCCAGCAGTTTAAGCAGGCCTCCCCATGAGCAGTTCTTC; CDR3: CASSLSRPPHEQFF
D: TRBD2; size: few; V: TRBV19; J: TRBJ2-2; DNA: TGTGCCAGTAGAAAGGGGCGGGGGAGCACCGGGGAGCTGTTTTTT; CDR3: CASRKGRGSTGELFF
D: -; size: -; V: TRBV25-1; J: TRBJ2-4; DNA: TGTGCCAGCAGTGAGGTGGTGGGAGAAAAAAACATTCAGTACTTC; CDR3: CASSEVVGEKNIQYF
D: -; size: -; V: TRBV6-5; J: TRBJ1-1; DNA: TGTGCCAGCAGTTCCCCCCCGGTCGGGAGGCGCACTGAAGCTTTCTTT; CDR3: CASSSPPVGRRTEAFF
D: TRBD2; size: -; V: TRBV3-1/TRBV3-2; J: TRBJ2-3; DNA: TGTGCCAGCAGCCGCGGGGGGGGCACAGATACGCAGTATTTT; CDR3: CASSRGGGTDTQYF
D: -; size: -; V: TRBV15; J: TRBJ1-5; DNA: TGTGCCACCAGCCGAACAGGAGAGCCTCAGCCCCAGCATTTT; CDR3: CATSRTGEPQPQHF
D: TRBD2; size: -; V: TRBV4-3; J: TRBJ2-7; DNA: TGCGCCAGCAGCCAAAATTGGGGAGGTAGCGGGGGATTCTACGAGCAGTACTTC; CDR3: CASSQNWGGSGGFYEQYF
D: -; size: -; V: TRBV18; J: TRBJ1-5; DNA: TGTGCCAGCTCACCACGGGATTGGGAGAAAGGCAATCAGCCCCAGCATTTT; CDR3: CASSPRDWEKGNQPQHF
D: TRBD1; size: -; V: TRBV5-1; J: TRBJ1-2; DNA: TGCGCCAGCAGCACCGGACAGGGAGGTGGCTACACCTTC; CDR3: CASSTGQGGGYTF
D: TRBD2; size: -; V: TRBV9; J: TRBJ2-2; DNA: TGTGCCAGCAGCGCCTCCGGGACTAGCGGGGGGGAGCTGTTTTTT; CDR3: CASSASGTSGGELFF
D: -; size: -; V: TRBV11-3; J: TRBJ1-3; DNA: TGTGCCAGCAGCTTATACCAGGGAAGTTCTGGAAACACCATATATTTT; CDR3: CASSLYQGSSGNTIYF
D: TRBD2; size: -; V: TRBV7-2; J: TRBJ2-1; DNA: TGTGCCAGCAGCTTAAGTCTAGCGGGGGCGGGGGAGTTCTTC; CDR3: CASSLSLAGAGEFF
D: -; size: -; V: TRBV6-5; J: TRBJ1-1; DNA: TGTGCCAGCAGGGACAGTTCTTTGAACACTGAAGCTTTCTTT; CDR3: CASRDSSLNTEAFF
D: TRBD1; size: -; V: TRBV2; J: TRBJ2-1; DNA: TGTGCCAGTATTGCTGGGACAGGGGGATACAATGAGCAGTTCTTC; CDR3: CASIAGTGGYNEQFF
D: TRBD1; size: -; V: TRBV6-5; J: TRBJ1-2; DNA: TGTGCCAGCAGTTCGGACAGGGCGGGCTACACCTTC; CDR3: CASSSDRAGYTF
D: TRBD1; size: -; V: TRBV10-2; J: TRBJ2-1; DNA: TGCGCCAGCATCCCCGGGACAGGGGCCTCACGGAATAATGAGCAGTTCTTC; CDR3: CASIPGTGASRNNEQFF
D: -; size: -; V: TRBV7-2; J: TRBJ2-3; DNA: TGTGCCAGCAGCGTCAGAGGGAAGTCGGGCACAGATACGCAGTATTTT; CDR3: CASSVRGKSGTDTQYF
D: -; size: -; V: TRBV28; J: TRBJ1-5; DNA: TGTGCCAGCAGTTCCGCCCATGAGGGCAGCAATCAGCCCCAGCATTTT; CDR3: CASSSAHEGSNQPQHF
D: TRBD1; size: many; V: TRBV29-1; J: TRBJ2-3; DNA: TGCAGCCTAGACAGGGGGATGACAGATACGCAGTATTTT; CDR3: CSLDRGMTDTQYF
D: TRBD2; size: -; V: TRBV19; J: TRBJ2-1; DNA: TGTGCCAGTAGTATCCCAACGGGAGGGTCCAATGAGCAGTTCTTC; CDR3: CASSIPTGGSNEQFF
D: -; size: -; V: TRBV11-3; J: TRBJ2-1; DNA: TGTGCCAGCAGCTTAGGGGAGTGGCGTGCCAATGAGCAGTTCTTC; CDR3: CASSLGEWRANEQFF
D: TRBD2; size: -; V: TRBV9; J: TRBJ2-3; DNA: TGTGCCAGCAGCGTAGACGCTAGCGGGGGATCAGATACGCAGTATTTT; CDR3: CASSVDASGGSDTQYF
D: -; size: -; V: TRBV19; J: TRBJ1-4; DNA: TGTGCCAGTAGTGATCAGAAAGGAGGAGAAAAACTGTTTTTT; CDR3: CASSDQKGGEKLFF
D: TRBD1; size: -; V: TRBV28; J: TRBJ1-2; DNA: TGTGCCAGCAGTCCACACTCAAAACAGGGGAAGGGGGACTATGGCTACACCTTC; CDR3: CASSPHSKQGKGDYGYTF
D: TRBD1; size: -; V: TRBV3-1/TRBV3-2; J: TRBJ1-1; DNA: TGTGCCAGCAGCCGCGGGACAGGGAGCACTGAAGCTTTCTTT; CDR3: CASSRGTGSTEAFF
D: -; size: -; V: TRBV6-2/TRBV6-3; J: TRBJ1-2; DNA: TGTGCCAGCAGTTACCCAGCAGTTAACGGAGCCTATGGCTACACCTTC; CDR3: CASSYPAVNGAYGYTF
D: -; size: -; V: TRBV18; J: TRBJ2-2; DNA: TGTGCCAGCTCACCATCCAAAAACACCGGGGAGCTGTTTTTT; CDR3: CASSPSKNTGELFF
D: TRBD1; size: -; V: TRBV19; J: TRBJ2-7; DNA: TGTGCCAGTAGTATAGGCAGGGGGGAGCAGTACTTC; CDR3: CASSIGRGEQYF
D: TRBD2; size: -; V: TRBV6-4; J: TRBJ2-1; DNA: TGTGCCAGCAGTGAAACTAGCGGGGGGGCCGCGGAGCAGTTCTTC; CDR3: CASSETSGGAAEQFF
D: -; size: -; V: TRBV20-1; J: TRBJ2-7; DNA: TGCAGTGCTAGTAATCGGGGGACCTACGAGCAGTACTTC; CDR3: CSASNRGTYEQYF
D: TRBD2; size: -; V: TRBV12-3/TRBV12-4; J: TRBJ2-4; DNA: TGTGCCAGCGAAGGCGGGAGGGGAAACATTCAGTACTTC; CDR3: CASEGGRGNIQYF
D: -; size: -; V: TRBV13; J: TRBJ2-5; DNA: TGTGCCAGCAGCTTAGGCTTAATGGCGGAAGAGACCCAGTACTTC; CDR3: CASSLGLMAEETQYF
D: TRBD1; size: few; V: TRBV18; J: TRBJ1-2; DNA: TGTGCCAGCTCGGGGGACAGCTCCGTCTATGGCTACACCTTC; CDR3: CASSGDSSVYGYTF
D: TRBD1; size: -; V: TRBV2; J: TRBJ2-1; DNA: TGTGCCAGCGGAAGGGACAGGGGCTCCTACAATGAGCAGTTCTTC; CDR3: CASGRDRGSYNEQFF
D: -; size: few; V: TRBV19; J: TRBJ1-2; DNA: TGTGCCAGTAGTCTCCCTCGGGGGAGCTACACCTTC; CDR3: CASSLPRGSYTF
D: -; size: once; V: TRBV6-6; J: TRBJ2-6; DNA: TGTGCCAGCAAACAGGGCCTCTACTCTGGGGCCAACGTCCTGACTTTC; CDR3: CASKQGLYSGANVLTF
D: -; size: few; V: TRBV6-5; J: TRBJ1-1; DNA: TGTGCCAGCAGTTACGCAGGGGTCCCTGAAGCTTTCTTT; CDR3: CASSYAGVPEAFF
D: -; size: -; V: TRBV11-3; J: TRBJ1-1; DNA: TGTGCCAGCAGCTTAGTCCGGGGTAGCACTGAAGCTTTCTTT; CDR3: CASSLVRGSTEAFF
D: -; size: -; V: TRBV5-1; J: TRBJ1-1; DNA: TGCGCCAGCAGCTTTAGCTTGGACACTGAAGCTTTCTTT; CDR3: CASSFSLDTEAFF
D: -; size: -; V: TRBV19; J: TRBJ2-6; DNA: TGTGCCAGTAGTATCCCAGGGAAAGGGGCCAACGTCCTGACTTTC; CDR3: CASSIPGKGANVLTF
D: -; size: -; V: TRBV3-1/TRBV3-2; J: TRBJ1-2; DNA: TGTGCCAGCAGCCGTGGCAGGGGAGAATACTATGGCTACACCTTC; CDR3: CASSRGRGEYYGYTF
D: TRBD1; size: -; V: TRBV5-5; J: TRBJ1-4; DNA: TGTGCCAGCAGCCCCTTGGGACAGGGGCGTAAACTGTTTTTT; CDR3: CASSPLGQGRKLFF
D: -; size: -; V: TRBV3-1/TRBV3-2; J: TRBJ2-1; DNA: TGTGCCAGCACAGTCGGGGGTGAGCAGTTCTTC; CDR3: CASTVGGEQFF
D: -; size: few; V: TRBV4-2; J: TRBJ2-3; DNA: TGTGCCAGCAGCCAAAGGGGTCGAGCGGGTTCCGATACGCAGTATTTT; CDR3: CASSQRGRAGSDTQYF
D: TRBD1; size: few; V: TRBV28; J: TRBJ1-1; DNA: TGTGCCAGCAGTTATCCCGGGACAGGGGGCGCACACACTGAAGCTTTCTTT; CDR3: CASSYPGTGGAHTEAFF
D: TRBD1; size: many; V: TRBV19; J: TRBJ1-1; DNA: TGTGCCAGTAGTATAGACTGGACAGGGGACACTGAAGCTTTCTTT; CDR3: CASSIDWTGDTEAFF
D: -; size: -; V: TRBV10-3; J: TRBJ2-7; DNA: TGTGCCATCACTTCGGGCAGGGGCCCCTCCTACGAGCAGTACTTC; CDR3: CAITSGRGPSYEQYF